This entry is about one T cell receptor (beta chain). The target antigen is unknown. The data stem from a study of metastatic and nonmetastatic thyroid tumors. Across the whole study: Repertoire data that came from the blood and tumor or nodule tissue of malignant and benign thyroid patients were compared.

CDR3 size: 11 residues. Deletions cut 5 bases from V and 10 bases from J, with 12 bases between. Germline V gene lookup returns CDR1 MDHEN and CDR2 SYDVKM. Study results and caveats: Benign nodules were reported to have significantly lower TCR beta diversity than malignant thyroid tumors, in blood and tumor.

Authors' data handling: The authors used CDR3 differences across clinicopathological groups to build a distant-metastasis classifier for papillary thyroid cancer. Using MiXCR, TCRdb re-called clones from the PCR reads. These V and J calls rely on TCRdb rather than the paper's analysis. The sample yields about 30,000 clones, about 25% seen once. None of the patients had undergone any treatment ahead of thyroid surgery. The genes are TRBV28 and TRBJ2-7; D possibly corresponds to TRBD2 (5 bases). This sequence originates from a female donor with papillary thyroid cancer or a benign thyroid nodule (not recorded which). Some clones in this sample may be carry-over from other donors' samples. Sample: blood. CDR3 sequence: CASSPGNVQYF. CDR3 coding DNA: TGTGCCAGCAGTCCGGGAAACGTTCAGTACTTC.